These 3 T cell receptor beta chains originate from one sample sequenced in a study of T-cell memory formation after mild COVID-19. TCRdb re-called the 5' RACE reads with MiXCR, one entry per CDR3 protein. The sample carries approximately 300,000 distinct CDR3 sequences, just under 20% recorded once. Sequences were obtained from PBMCs or a T cell subset sorted from them (not recorded which). Every receptor here comes from a man aged 18 to 30 who had mild COVID-19 (a few samples of this study predate the infection). Cell type and time point are not known.

This chain joins TRBV29-1 and TRBJ1-1; 8 bases align to TRBD1. V was clipped by 5 bases and J by 2 bases; unmatched bases: 7. This CDR3 has 14 residues. CDR1 SQVTM and CDR2 ANQGSEA come from the germline V gene. The CDR3 sequence is CSVPSGQGNTEAFF. The CDR3 bases are TGCAGCGTTCCAAGTGGACAGGGTAACACTGAAGCTTTCTTT.

In this sample, this clonotype turned up a few times. The CDR3 DNA is TGTGCCAGCAGTTTATGGGCAGAAGCTAACACTGAAGCTTTCTTT. Protein: CASSLWAEANTEAFF. V is TRBV12-3 or TRBV12-4 and J is TRBJ1-1; D ambiguous. V lost 2 bases to trimming and J lost 2 bases, with 12 bases between them. CDR3 length: 15 amino acids.

The chain joins TRBV27 to TRBJ1-2; the D gene is possibly TRBD1 (5 bases). Per the germline V gene, CDR1 is MNHEY and CDR2 is SMNVEV (reference sequence). V was pared by 1 base and J by 4 bases, with 16 bases between. The CDR3 extends over 16 amino acids. The chain's CDR3 is CASSLWGREYAYGYTF. The CDR3 coding sequence is TGTGCCAGCAGTTTATGGGGCAGGGAGTACGCCTATGGCTACACCTTC.